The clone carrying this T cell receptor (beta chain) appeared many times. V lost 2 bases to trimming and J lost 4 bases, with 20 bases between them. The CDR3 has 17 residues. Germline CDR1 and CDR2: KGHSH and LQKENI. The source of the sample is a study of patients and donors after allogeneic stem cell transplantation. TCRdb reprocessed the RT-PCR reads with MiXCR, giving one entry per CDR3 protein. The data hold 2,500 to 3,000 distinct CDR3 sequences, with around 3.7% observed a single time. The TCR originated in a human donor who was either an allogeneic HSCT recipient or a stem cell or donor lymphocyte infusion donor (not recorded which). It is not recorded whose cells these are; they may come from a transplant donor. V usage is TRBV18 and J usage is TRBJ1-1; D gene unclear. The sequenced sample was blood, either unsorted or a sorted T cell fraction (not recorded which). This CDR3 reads CASSPEDVGPSGTEAFF. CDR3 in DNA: TGTGCCAGCTCACCAGAGGATGTAGGACCGTCGGGCACTGAAGCTTTCTTT.